The 13 T cell receptor beta chains presented below share a single source sample, sequenced in a study of T cell responses to AZD1222 COVID-19 vaccine. Measured with immunoSEQ multiplex PCR; TCRdb has only the in-frame clones, and not every one. Of 100,000 to 150,000 clones in the sample, about 90% are singletons; the top ten hold around 1.7%. Sequencing used peripheral blood, obtained on day 0 of AZD1222 vaccination. Receptors originate from an adult in good health.

This CDR3 reads CASSFLAGGRNEQYF. CDR3 bases: TGTGCCAGCAGTTTTCTAGCGGGGGGGCGGAACGAGCAGTACTTC. The genes are TRBV27 and TRBJ2-7, with 12 bases fitting TRBD2. The CDR3 consists of 15 residues. Germline CDR1 reads MNHEY; CDR2 reads SMNVEV (reference sequence). Trimming at V came to 3 bases and at J to 5 bases, leaving 5 bases not matched to a gene.

The chain carries TRBV2 and TRBJ2-7; 9 positions agree with TRBD1. This CDR3 spans 13 amino acids. Germline values: CDR1 SNHLY, CDR2 FYNNEI. V was pared by 7 bases and J by 1 base, with 2 bases of the junction left unmatched. The CDR3 region has the DNA TGTGCCAGCAACGGACAGGGGTCCTACGAGCAGTACTTC. Translating it yields CASNGQGSYEQYF.

This clone has just one count. V usage is TRBV2 and J usage is TRBJ1-6; 10 bases are a match to TRBD1. Per the germline V gene, CDR1 is SNHLY and CDR2 is FYNNEI. This CDR3 contains 16 residues. V was pared by 6 bases and J by 9 bases, with 11 bases of the junction left unmatched. The CDR3 nucleotides read TGTGCCAGCAGCAAAACCCTGACAGGGGGCGGTTCACCCCTCCACTTT. Its protein is CASSKTLTGGGSPLHF.

This chain uses TRBV3-1 (or the pseudogene TRBV3-2) with TRBJ1-4; D gene unclear. Germline CDR1 LGHDT, CDR2 YNNKEL (reference sequence). The CDR3 is 14 residues long. Trimming shortened V by 1 base and J by 8 bases, and 11 bases separated the two germline ends. The DNA for the CDR3 is TGTGCCAGCAGCCAAGGATTGACAATGGAAAAACTGTTTTTT. It yields the protein CASSQGLTMEKLFF.

V gene TRBV5-6 combines with J gene TRBJ2-5, with D unresolved. Trimming pared 4 bases from V and 5 bases from J, leaving 6 bases between. Germline V lookup: CDR1 SGHDT, CDR2 YYEEEE. There are 11 residues in the CDR3. The CDR3 loop is CASSVGETQYF. CDR3 nucleotide sequence: TGTGCCAGCAGCGTGGGGGAGACCCAGTACTTC.

V gene TRBV7-9 combines with J gene TRBJ2-3; a weak D match, TRBD2 (6 bases). Germline V lookup: CDR1 SEHNR, CDR2 FQNEAQ (reference sequence). The CDR3 has 14 residues. Trimming took off 4 bases at V and 3 bases at J, with 11 bases between the two ends. The CDR3 sequence is CASSSGEETDTQYF. As DNA, the CDR3 is TGTGCCAGCAGCTCGGGGGAAGAGACAGATACGCAGTATTTT. Full variable domain (outside the CDR3, taken from reference TRBV7-9 and TRBJ2-3): DTGVSQNPRHKITKRGQNVTFRCDPISEHNRLYWYRQTLGQGPEFLTYFQNEAQLEKSRLLSDRFSAERPKGSFSTLEIQRTEQGDSAMYLCASSSGEETDTQYFGPGTRLTVL.

This clone was seen repeatedly, ten times or more. V is TRBV6-5 and J is TRBJ2-7; TRBD1 agrees at 9 bases. The CDR3 is made up of 13 amino acids. V was pared by 4 bases and J by 4 bases, with 2 bases of the junction left unmatched. CDR1 and CDR2 from the germline V gene are MNHEY and SVGAGI. CDR3 loop: CASSWDREYEQYF. The CDR3 DNA reads TGTGCCAGCAGTTGGGACAGGGAATACGAGCAGTACTTC.

The chain has TRBV9 and TRBJ2-1; D unresolved. V was clipped by 4 bases and J by 4 bases, with 18 bases between them. This CDR3 spans 16 amino acids. In germline, CDR1 is SGDLS, CDR2 YYNGEE. The CDR3 coding sequence is TGTGCCAGCAGCCCTTCTGCGGATCCTGTGTACAATGAGCAGTTCTTC. Protein sequence: CASSPSADPVYNEQFF.

The chain is built from TRBV5-1 and TRBJ2-5; 7 bases map to TRBD1. The CDR3 spans 13 residues. Trimming removed 2 bases from V and 3 bases from J; junction bases left unmatched: 1. Per germline, CDR1 SGHRS and CDR2 YFSETQ. The CDR3 coding sequence is TGCGCCAGCAGCTTCCAGGGGGAAGAGACCCAGTACTTC. Translated, it gives CASSFQGEETQYF.

The chain combines TRBV27 with TRBJ2-7, with 7 bases matching TRBD1. CDR1 is MNHEY and CDR2 is SMNVEV in the germline V gene (reference sequence). CDR3 length: 15 residues. Losses at the gene ends were 0 bases for V and 4 bases for J; bases not matched to a gene: 6. In DNA, the CDR3 is TGTGCCAGCAGTTTATCACCGACAGGGCAGTACGAGCAGTACGTC. Protein: CASSLSPTGQYEQYV.

The V call is TRBV7-9, the J call TRBJ2-7; perhaps TRBD1 as D (5 bases). The germline V and J ends were trimmed by 5 bases and 5 bases, with 22 bases remaining between them. Per the germline V gene, CDR1 is SEHNR and CDR2 is FQNEAQ (reference sequence). The CDR3 contains 16 residues. The CDR3 spells CASSPPSWAGRHEQYF. The CDR3 DNA sequence: TGTGCCAGCAGCCCACCTTCCTGGGCAGGGCGGCACGAGCAGTACTTC.

This clone was recorded only once. The chain is built from TRBV6-2 or TRBV6-3 and TRBJ2-1, with 10 positions matching TRBD1. The CDR3 spans 21 residues. CDR1 is MNHEY, CDR2 SVGEGT, per germline. V was pared by 0 bases and J by 3 bases, with 17 bases of the junction left unmatched. DNA of the CDR3: TGTGCCAGCAGTTACTCGAGTCGTCCGGGACAGGGGCGGCGGGGCTACAATGAGCAGTTCTTC. It translates to CASSYSSRPGQGRRGYNEQFF.

The V gene is TRBV2, the J gene TRBJ1-2; D is ambiguous. The length of the CDR3 is 14 residues. Germline V lookup: CDR1 SNHLY, CDR2 FYNNEI. Trimming shortened V by 2 bases and J by 3 bases, and 10 bases separated the two germline ends. CDR3 bases: TGTGCCAGCAGTGAAAATATAGGCCACTATGGCTACACCTTC. Translating gives CASSENIGHYGYTF.